The TCR beta chain described here comes from a study of T-cell memory formation after mild COVID-19 (dated by TCRdb to the early 2020s). Study-wide context: Most TCR sequence clusters were specific to one of the two donors. In a couple of donors, T-cell clones that expanded and contracted after mild COVID-19 were tracked by sequencing TCRalpha and TCRbeta repertoires over time. Two young, previously healthy adult volunteers, one female and one male, were included in the cohort.

Ficoll-Paque density gradient centrifugation was used to isolate PBMCs. The sequencing machine was an Illumina NovaSeq 6000. Using 5'RACE with constant-segment primers, TCRalpha and TCRbeta cDNA libraries were constructed, with sample barcodes and unique molecular identifiers added in the process. RNA was extracted from every sample with Trizol reagent. Amplification of the libraries took two PCR steps, and the second step added a second sample barcode plus Illumina TruSeq adapters. Sequencing of the libraries was done on an Illumina NovaSeq, producing 2 x 150 bp paired-end reads. The study's own analysis went as follows. Reads were demultiplexed and collapsed into UMI-guided consensus sequences with migec v1.2.7. Using mixcr v2.1.11, UMI consensuses were aligned to TRA and TRB V and J templates and then assembled into clonotypes. Expanded or contracted clonotypes were those called significant by both edgeR and NoisET, with noise models trained on biological replicates. For edgeR calls, the cutoffs were a false discovery rate-adjusted p below 0.01 and a log2 fold-change threshold of 1. As an exploratory analysis of dynamics, max-normalized trajectories of the 1000 most abundant clonotypes were examined by PCA with hierarchical clustering. Each responding clone was given a CD4 or CD8 phenotype based on the CD4+ and CD8+ repertoires, which had been sequenced separately. The raw public reads went through TCRdb reprocessing: fastp at Q25, MiXCR clone calling, in-frame beta chains kept. Each entry merges the rows of one CDR3 protein and shows their most common DNA and genes. These V and J calls derive from TCRdb rather than the authors' analysis. This sample comprises 140,000 to 150,000 distinct CDR3 sequences, less than 25% of them detected only once. In total, the top ten clones hold around a quarter of the sample.

V and J are truncated by 2 bases and 3 bases respectively, leaving an intervening sequence of 8 bases. From the germline V gene, CDR1 is SGHVS and CDR2 is FQNEAQ. The CDR3 measures 14 amino acids from cysteine to phenylalanine. Only CDR3 DNA is held: 42 bases, read in frame from base 1. General study outcomes and caveats: From day 15 to 85, contracting clones showed balanced CD4/CD8 phenotypes, whereas a second wave of clones that expanded from day 15 to 37 leaned towards CD4+. Some responding clones were detected in pre-infection memory, which suggested that pre-existing cross-reactive memory T cells had joined the SARS-CoV-2 response. Contracting CD4+ clones turned up mainly in the CM and EM memory subsets, whereas EMRA was where CD8+ clones were enriched. SARS-CoV-2 specificity of the second-wave clones peaking on day 37 was not confirmed. The study included only a couple of mild cases, and larger cohorts that include severe cases with pre-infection samples were judged to be necessary.

Notes on this clonotype: It has no known antigen specificity. Within one base of it there is no much larger clone, and no base qualities were kept.

This receptor was obtained from an adult woman who had mild COVID-19 (a few samples of this study predate the infection). The sample titles of this study are shuffled in the database, so cell type and time point are left out; the donor was told from shared clones. Recombination connected TRBV7-8 to TRBJ1-5, with the D segment identity uncertain. The sequenced material came from PBMCs or a T cell subset sorted from them (not recorded which). The CDR3 corresponds to CASSLSSDNQPQHF. The nucleotide sequence is given as TGTGCCAGCAGCTTAAGTTCAGACAATCAGCCCCAGCATTTT.